This section outlines one T cell receptor (beta chain) sequence together with its context. Its antigen is still unknown. The ends were cut back, 5 bases at V and 0 bases at J, with 17 bases in the middle. This CDR3 is 16 amino acids long. Per the germline V gene, CDR1 is MDHEN and CDR2 is SYDVKM. Patients were excluded for autoimmune disease history or systemic immunosuppression. These data are taken from a study of OX40 agonist ivuxolimab in advanced cancers. Study results and caveats: Individuals who were partial responders at 0.1-3.0 mg/kg had clonal expansion that ranked among the lowest.

Assay: immunoSEQ multiplex PCR; the TCRdb copy retains only in-frame clones and omits some. The top ten hold roughly 6.2% of the sample, which has nearly 50,000 clones, about 93% seen once. The clonotype comes from an adult with an advanced solid tumor such as melanoma, head and neck, liver or kidney cancer. The sequenced sample was CD4+ or CD8+ T cells sorted from blood, obtained in a trial of the OX40 agonist ivuxolimab. The V call is TRBV28, the J call TRBJ2-7; D not resolved. This CDR3 reads CASSPDNSQSSYEQYF. CDR3 in DNA: TGTGCCAGCAGTCCCGACAACAGCCAGAGCTCCTACGAGCAGTACTTC.